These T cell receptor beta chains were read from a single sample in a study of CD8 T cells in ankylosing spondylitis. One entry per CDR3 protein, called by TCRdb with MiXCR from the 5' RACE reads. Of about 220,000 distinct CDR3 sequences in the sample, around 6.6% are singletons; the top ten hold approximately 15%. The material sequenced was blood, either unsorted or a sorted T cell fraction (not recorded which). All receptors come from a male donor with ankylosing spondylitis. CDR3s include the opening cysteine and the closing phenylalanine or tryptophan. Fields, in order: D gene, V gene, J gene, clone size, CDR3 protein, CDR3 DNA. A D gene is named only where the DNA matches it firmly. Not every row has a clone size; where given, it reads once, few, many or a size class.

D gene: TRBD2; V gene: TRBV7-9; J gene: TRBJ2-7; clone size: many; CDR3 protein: CASSLARGGLDEQYF; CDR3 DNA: TGTGCCAGCAGCTTAGCGAGGGGAGGGTTGGACGAGCAGTACTTC
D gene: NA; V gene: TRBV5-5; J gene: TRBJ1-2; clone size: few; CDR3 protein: CASSLRGAAGYGYTF; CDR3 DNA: TGTGCCAGCAGCCTTAGGGGGGCCGCTGGCTATGGCTACACCTTC
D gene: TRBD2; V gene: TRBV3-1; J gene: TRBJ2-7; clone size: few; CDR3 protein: CASTPGGAYEQYF; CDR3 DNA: TGTGCCAGCACCCCGGGAGGGGCCTACGAGCAGTACTTC
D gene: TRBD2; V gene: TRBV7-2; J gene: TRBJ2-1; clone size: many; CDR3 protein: CASSLKSGGTYNEQFF; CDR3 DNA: TGTGCCAGCAGCTTAAAAAGCGGGGGAACCTACAATGAGCAGTTCTTC
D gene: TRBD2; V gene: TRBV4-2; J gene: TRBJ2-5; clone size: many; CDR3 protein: CASSQDGPSGEGETQYF; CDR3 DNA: TGTGCCAGCAGCCAAGATGGTCCTAGCGGGGAGGGGGAGACCCAGTACTTC
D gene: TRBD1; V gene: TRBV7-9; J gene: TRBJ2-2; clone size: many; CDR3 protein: CASSSQGRNWHGELFF; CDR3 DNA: TGTGCCAGCAGCTCACAGGGGCGAAACTGGCACGGGGAGCTGTTTTTT
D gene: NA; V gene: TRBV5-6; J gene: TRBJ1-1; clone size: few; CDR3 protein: CASSFNEAEAFF; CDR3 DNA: TGTGCCAGCAGCTTTAACGAGGCTGAAGCTTTCTTT
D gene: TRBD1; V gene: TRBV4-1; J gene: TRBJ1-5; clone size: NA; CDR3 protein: CASSQWTGTFNQPQHF; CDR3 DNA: TGCGCCAGCAGCCAATGGACAGGGACCTTCAATCAGCCCCAGCATTTT
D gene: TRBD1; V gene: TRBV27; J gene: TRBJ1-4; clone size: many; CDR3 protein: CASSTQGQFLPTNEKLFF; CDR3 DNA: TGTGCCAGCAGTACACAGGGACAGTTTCTTCCAACTAATGAAAAACTGTTTTTT
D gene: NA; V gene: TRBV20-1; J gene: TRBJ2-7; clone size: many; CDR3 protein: CSARDTSLSYEQYF; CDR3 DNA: TGCAGTGCTAGGGACACCTCCCTTTCCTACGAGCAGTACTTC
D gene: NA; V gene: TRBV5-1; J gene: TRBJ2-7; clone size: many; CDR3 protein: CASSLGSGSYEQYF; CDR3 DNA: TGTGCCAGCAGCTTGGGTTCAGGCTCCTACGAGCAGTACTTC
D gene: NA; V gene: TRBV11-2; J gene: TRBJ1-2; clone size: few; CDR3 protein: CASSPDPGPHGYTF; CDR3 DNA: TGTGCCAGCAGCCCCGACCCGGGTCCACATGGCTACACCTTC
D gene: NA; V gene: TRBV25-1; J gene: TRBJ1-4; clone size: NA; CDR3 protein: CASSEFNEKLFF; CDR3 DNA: TGTGCCAGCAGTGAATTTAATGAAAAACTGTTTTTT
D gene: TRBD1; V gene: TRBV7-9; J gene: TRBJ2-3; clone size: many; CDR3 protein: CASSADRADTQYF; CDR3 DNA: TGTGCCAGCAGCGCCGACAGGGCAGATACGCAGTATTTT
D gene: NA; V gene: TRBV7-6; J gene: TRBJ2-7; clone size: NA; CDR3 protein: CASSLDPGTGEQYF; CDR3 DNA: TGTGCCAGCAGCTTAGATCCGGGAACGGGGGAGCAGTACTTC
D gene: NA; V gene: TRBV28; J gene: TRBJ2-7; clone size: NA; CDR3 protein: CASSLFGSGDEQYF; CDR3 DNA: TGTGCCAGCAGTTTATTCGGGAGCGGCGACGAGCAGTACTTC
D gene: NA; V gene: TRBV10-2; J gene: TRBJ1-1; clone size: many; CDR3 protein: CASSELQALNTEAFF; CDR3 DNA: TGCGCCAGCAGTGAACTACAGGCCTTGAACACTGAAGCTTTCTTT
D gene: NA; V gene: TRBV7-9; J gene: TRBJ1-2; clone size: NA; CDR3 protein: CASSLVGAGYGYTF; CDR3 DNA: TGTGCCAGCAGCTTAGTAGGGGCAGGCTATGGCTACACCTTC
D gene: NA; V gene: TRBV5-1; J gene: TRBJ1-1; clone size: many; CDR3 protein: CASSPRTPPVQITEAFF; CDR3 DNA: TGCGCCAGCAGCCCGAGGACGCCACCCGTCCAGATCACTGAAGCTTTCTTT
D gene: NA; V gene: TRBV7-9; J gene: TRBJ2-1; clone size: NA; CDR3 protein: CASSSSREYNEQFF; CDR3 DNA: TGTGCCAGCAGCTCCTCACGGGAATACAATGAGCAGTTCTTC